Listed below are T cell receptor beta chains from one sample, sequenced in a study of human T cells and chemical hapten exposure. TCRdb passed the RACE reads through MiXCR, listing each CDR3 protein once. Of tens of thousands of distinct CDR3 sequences in the sample, 4.5% to 5.5% were seen once. Input material: whole blood. The receptor set was obtained from a human donor in good health. Some clones in this sample may be carry-over from other donors' samples. Both conserved end residues are part of each CDR3. A D gene is named only where the DNA matches it firmly. The size of a clone is reported for some rows only, either as once, few or many, or as a class for expanded clones.

>TRBV7-2|TRBJ1-6|many|.
CASRGRINSPLHF
TGTGCCAGCAGGGGACGGATTAATTCACCCCTCCACTTT
>TRBV4-3|TRBJ1-6|.|.
CASSQARGDYSPLHF
TGCGCCAGCAGCCAAGCTCGGGGCGATTATTCACCCCTCCACTTT
>TRBV5-1|TRBJ2-7|.|TRBD2
CASSKTSGRNEQYF
TGCGCCAGCAGCAAGACTAGCGGGAGAAACGAGCAGTACTTC
>TRBV5-4|TRBJ2-7|few|.
CASSLGAGGASYEQYF
TGTGCCAGCAGCTTGGGGGCAGGGGGGGCCTCCTACGAGCAGTACTTC
>TRBV15|TRBJ2-1|many|TRBD2
CATSRSLAGGPRDNEQFF
TGTGCCACCAGCAGATCCCTAGCGGGAGGGCCTAGGGACAATGAGCAGTTCTTC
>TRBV27|TRBJ2-3|few|.
CASSLGSVDTQYF
TGTGCCAGCAGTTTAGGGTCGGTAGATACGCAGTATTTT
>TRBV30|TRBJ1-5|many|.
CAWSVGLISNQPQHF
TGTGCCTGGAGTGTAGGACTGATTAGCAATCAGCCCCAGCATTTT
>TRBV5-1|TRBJ1-2|.|.
CASSLESTNYGYTF
TGCGCCAGCAGCTTGGAAAGCACTAACTATGGCTACACCTTC
>TRBV20-1|TRBJ2-2|many|TRBD2
CSARLGTSGRLGELFF
TGCAGTGCTAGACTAGGGACTAGCGGGAGGCTCGGGGAGCTGTTTTTT
>TRBV12-3/TRBV12-4|TRBJ2-7|many|TRBD2
CATREASSYEQYF
TGTGCCACCCGGGAGGCCAGCTCCTACGAGCAGTACTTC
>TRBV18|TRBJ1-1|few|TRBD1
CASSETGAPTEAFF
TGTGCCAGCTCAGAGACAGGGGCACCCACTGAAGCTTTCTTT
>TRBV11-1|TRBJ2-7|.|TRBD1
CASSLRDRDYEQYF
TGTGCCAGCAGCTTACGGGACAGGGACTACGAGCAGTACTTC
>TRBV6-2/TRBV6-3|TRBJ2-3|.|.
CASSRFRWWGADTQYF
TGTGCCAGCAGTCGCTTCCGGTGGTGGGGCGCAGATACGCAGTATTTT
>TRBV3-1|TRBJ1-2|.|.
CASSQQGIDYGYTF
TGTGCCAGCAGCCAACAGGGGATCGACTATGGCTACACCTTC
>TRBV20-1|TRBJ2-7|medium-sized|TRBD2
CSAQATSDYEQYF
TGCAGTGCGCAGGCGACTAGCGACTACGAGCAGTACTTC
>TRBV2|TRBJ2-1|many|.
CASSVRGGYNEQFF
TGTGCCAGCAGTGTGAGGGGGGGCTACAATGAGCAGTTCTTC
>TRBV7-8|TRBJ1-5|many|.
CASSLDREKPQHF
TGTGCCAGCAGCCTCGACAGAGAAAAGCCCCAGCATTTT
>TRBV30|TRBJ1-6|few|.
CAWNTGHNSPLHF
TGTGCCTGGAACACAGGGCATAATTCACCCCTCCACTTT
>TRBV18|TRBJ1-5|many|.
CASSSGSQPQHF
TGTGCCAGCTCCTCGGGGTCACAGCCCCAGCATTTT
>TRBV29-1|TRBJ1-1|many|.
CSVDRSRNTEAFF
TGCAGCGTTGACCGATCGAGGAACACTGAAGCTTTCTTT
>TRBV20-1|TRBJ1-6|many|TRBD1
CSARTGQGHVSPLHF
TGCAGTGCTAGAACCGGACAGGGGCATGTGTCACCCCTCCACTTT
>TRBV20-1|TRBJ2-3|few|.
CSARTGVTTDTQYF
TGCAGTGCTAGAACGGGAGTAACGACAGATACGCAGTATTTT
>TRBV9|TRBJ2-5|many|.
CASSGKTGFGETQYF
TGTGCCAGCAGCGGAAAAACAGGATTTGGAGAGACCCAGTACTTC
>TRBV4-3|TRBJ1-1|many|.
CASSPTPNTEAFF
TGCGCCAGCAGCCCCACACCGAACACTGAAGCTTTCTTT
>TRBV28|TRBJ2-7|many|TRBD2
CASSFAASGSYEQYF
TGTGCCAGCAGTTTCGCGGCTAGCGGGAGTTACGAGCAGTACTTC
>TRBV7-9|TRBJ1-5|many|.
CASSSSGPGNQPQHF
TGTGCCAGCAGTTCCAGCGGGCCTGGCAATCAGCCCCAGCATTTT
>TRBV2|TRBJ2-3|many|TRBD1
CASSGQSQGAQYF
TGTGCCAGCAGTGGGCAGTCACAGGGGGCGCAGTATTTT
>TRBV27|TRBJ2-7|many|.
CASSLSVGYQYEQYF
TGTGCCAGCAGTTTATCGGTCGGGTATCAATACGAGCAGTACTTC
>TRBV29-1|TRBJ1-2|many|.
CSANPGLHYGYTF
TGCAGCGCGAACCCTGGTTTACACTATGGCTACACCTTC
>TRBV2|TRBJ1-5|many|.
CAGNKEGRGQPQHF
TGTGCCGGTAACAAGGAGGGGAGAGGTCAGCCCCAGCATTTT
>TRBV20-1|TRBJ2-7|many|TRBD1
CSLQGIGYEQYF
TGCAGCTTACAGGGGATCGGGTACGAGCAGTACTTC
>TRBV27|TRBJ1-3|many|.
CASRDSSSGNTIYF
TGTGCCAGCAGAGACAGTTCCTCTGGAAACACCATATATTTT
>TRBV3-1|TRBJ1-2|many|.
CASSHASAAGAALYGYTF
TGTGCCAGCAGCCACGCTAGTGCGGCGGGCGCGGCTCTCTATGGCTACACCTTC
>TRBV20-1|TRBJ2-2|.|.
CSASTRYNTGELFF
TGCAGTGCTAGTACCCGGTATAACACCGGGGAGCTGTTTTTT
>TRBV6-2/TRBV6-3|TRBJ2-3|.|.
CASSYLYVNLNLPDTQYF
TGTGCCAGCAGTTACTTATATGTGAATCTGAACCTACCAGATACGCAGTATTTT
>TRBV4-2|TRBJ1-2|many|.
CASSQVTEAYGYTF
TGTGCCAGCAGCCAAGTGACTGAGGCCTATGGCTACACCTTC
>TRBV5-1|TRBJ2-3|medium-sized|TRBD2
CASSLEVAGADTQYF
TGCGCCAGCAGCTTGGAGGTAGCGGGAGCAGATACGCAGTATTTT
>TRBV19|TRBJ2-1|many|.
CASSSQGGFNEQFF
TGTGCCAGTAGTTCCCAAGGGGGTTTCAATGAGCAGTTCTTC
>TRBV10-3|TRBJ2-7|many|.
CAIRDRQNFYEQYF
TGTGCCATCAGAGACAGGCAAAACTTCTACGAGCAGTACTTC
>TRBV28|TRBJ2-1|many|.
CASSGTAVKDREQFF
TGTGCCAGCAGTGGAACAGCAGTTAAAGATCGTGAGCAGTTCTTC
>TRBV7-2|TRBJ1-1|.|TRBD1
CASSPQGAFSEAFF
TGTGCCAGCAGCCCGCAGGGGGCTTTTTCTGAAGCTTTCTTT
>TRBV10-3|TRBJ1-1|few|.
CATRRESTEAFF
TGTGCCACTCGGAGGGAGAGCACTGAAGCTTTCTTT
>TRBV5-1|TRBJ2-5|.|.
CASSGGEGIRQETQYF
TGCGCCAGCAGCGGAGGGGAAGGGATCCGCCAAGAGACCCAGTACTTC
>TRBV6-6|TRBJ1-1|.|.
CASSYGTDAWNTEAFF
TGTGCCAGCAGTTACGGCACAGACGCTTGGAACACTGAAGCTTTCTTC
>TRBV20-1|TRBJ2-5|.|TRBD1
CSARDAGGAGWQETQYF
TGCAGTGCTAGAGATGCAGGGGGCGCGGGGTGGCAAGAGACCCAGTACTTC
>TRBV27|TRBJ2-5|few|TRBD1
CASSFRTGGGETQYF
TGTGCCAGCAGTTTTCGGACAGGGGGAGGAGAGACCCAGTACTTC
>TRBV3-1|TRBJ2-3|.|.
CASSQVAGSTDTQYF
TGTGCCAGCAGCCAAGTCGCGGGGAGCACAGATACGCAGTATTTT
>TRBV12-3/TRBV12-4|TRBJ1-1|many|TRBD1
CASSFPDREWTEAFF
TGTGCCAGCAGTTTCCCCGACAGGGAGTGGACTGAAGCTTTCTTT